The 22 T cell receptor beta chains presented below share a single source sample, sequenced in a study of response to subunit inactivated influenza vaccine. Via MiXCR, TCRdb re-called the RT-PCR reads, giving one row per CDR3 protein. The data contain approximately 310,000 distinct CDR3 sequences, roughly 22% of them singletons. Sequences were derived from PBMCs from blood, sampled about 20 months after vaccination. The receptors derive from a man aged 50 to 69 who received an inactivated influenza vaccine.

CDR3 in amino acids: CASSEGRAFF. The CDR3 DNA reads as TGTGCCAGCAGTGAAGGTCGGGCTTTCTTT. This chain uses TRBV2 with TRBJ1-1, with D uncertain. CDR1 is SNHLY, CDR2 FYNNEI, per germline. V gave up 1 base and J gave up 11 bases, with 5 bases separating them. The CDR3 contains 10 residues.

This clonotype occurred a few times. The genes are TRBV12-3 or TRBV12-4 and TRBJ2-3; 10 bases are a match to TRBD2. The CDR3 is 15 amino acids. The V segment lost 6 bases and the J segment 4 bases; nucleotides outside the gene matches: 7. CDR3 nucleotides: TGTGCCAGCAGACGTGCGGGGACTAGCGCAGATACGCAGTATTTT. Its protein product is CASRRAGTSADTQYF.

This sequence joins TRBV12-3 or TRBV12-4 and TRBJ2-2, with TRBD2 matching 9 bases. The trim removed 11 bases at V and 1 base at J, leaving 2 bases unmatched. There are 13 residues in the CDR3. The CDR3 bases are TGTGCCGCGACTAGCGGGAACACCGGGGAGCTGTTTTTT. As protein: CAATSGNTGELFF.

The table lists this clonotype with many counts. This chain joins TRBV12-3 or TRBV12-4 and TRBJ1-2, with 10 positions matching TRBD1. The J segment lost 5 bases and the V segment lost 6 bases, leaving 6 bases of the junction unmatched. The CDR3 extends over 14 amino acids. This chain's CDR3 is CASRPGQGSYGYTF. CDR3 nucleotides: TGTGCCAGCAGGCCGGGACAGGGGAGTTATGGCTACACCTTC.

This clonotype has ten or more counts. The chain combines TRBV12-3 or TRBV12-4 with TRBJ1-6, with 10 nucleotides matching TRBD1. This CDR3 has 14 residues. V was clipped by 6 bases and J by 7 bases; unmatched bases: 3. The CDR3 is CASRLDRGNSPLHF. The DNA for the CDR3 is TGTGCCAGCAGACTGGACAGGGGGAATTCACCCCTCCACTTT.

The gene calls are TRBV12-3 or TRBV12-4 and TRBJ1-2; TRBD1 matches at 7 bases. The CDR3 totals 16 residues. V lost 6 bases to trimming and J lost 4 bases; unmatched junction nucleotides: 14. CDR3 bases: TGTGCCAGCAGCCCAACCACAGGGGCAGATGGCTATGGCTACACCTTC. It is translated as CASSPTTGADGYGYTF.

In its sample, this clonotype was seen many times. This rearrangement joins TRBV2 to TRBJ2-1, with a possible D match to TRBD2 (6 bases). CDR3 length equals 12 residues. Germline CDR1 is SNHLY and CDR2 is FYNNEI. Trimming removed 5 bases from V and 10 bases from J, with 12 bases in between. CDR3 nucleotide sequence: TGTGCCAGCAGTAAACTAGCCAGGGAGCAGTTCTTC. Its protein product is CASSKLAREQFF.

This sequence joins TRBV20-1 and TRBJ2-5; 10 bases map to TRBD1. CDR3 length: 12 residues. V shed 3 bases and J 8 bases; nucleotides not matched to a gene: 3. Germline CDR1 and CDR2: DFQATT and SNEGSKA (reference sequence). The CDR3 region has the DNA TGCAGTGCTAGGACAGGGGGCTATACCCAGTACTTC. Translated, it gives CSARTGGYTQYF.

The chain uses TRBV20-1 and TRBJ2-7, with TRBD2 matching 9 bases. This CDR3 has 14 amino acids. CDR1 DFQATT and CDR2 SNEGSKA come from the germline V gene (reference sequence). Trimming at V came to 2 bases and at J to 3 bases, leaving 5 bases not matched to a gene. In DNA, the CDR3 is TGCAGTGCTAGACCACGACTAGCGGTCTACGAGCAGTACTTC. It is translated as CSARPRLAVYEQYF.

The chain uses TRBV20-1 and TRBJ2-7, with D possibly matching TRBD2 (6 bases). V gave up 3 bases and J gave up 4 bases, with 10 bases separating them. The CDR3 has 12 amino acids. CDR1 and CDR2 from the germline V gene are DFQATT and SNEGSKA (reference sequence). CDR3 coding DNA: TGCAGTGCTAGCGGGAGTAGGTACGAGCAGTACTTC. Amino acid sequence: CSASGSRYEQYF.

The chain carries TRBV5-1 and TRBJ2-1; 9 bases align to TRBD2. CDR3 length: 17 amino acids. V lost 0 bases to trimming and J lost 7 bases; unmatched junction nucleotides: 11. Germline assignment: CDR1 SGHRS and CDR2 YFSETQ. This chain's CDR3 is CASSLAGGGRARNEQFF. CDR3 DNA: TGCGCCAGCAGCTTGGCCGGCGGCGGGAGGGCAAGGAATGAGCAGTTCTTC.

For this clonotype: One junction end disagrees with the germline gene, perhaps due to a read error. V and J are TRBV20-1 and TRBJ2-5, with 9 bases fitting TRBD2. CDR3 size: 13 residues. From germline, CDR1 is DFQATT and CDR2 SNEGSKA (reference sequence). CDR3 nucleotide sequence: TGCAGTGCTAGAGATCCCCGGACTAGCGAGAGCGTCTTC. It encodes CSARDPRTSESVF.

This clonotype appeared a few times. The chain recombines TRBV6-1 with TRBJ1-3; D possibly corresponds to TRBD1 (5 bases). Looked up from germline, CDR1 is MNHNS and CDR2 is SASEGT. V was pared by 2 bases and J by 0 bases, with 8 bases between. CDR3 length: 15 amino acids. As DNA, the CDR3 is TGTGCCAGCAGTGAAAGACAGAGCTCTGGAAACACCATATATTTT. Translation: CASSERQSSGNTIYF.

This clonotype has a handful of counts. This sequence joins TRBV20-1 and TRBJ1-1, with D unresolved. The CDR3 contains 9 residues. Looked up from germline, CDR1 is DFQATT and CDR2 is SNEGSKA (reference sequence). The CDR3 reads CSPGRMGFF. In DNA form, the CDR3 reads TGCAGCCCCGGGCGGATGGGTTTCTTT.

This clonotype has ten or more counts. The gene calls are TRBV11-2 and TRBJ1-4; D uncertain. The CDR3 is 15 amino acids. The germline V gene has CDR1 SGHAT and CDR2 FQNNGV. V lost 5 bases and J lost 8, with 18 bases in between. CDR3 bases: TGTGCCAGCAGCCCCAATAAGGTAGAAACAGAAAAACTGTTTTTT. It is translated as CASSPNKVETEKLFF.

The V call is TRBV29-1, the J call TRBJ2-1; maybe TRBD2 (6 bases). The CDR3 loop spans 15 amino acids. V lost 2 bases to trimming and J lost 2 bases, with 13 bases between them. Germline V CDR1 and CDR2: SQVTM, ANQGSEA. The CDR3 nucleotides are TGCAGCGTTGAATTGGCGGGAAGGCCCTACAATGAGCAGTTCTTC. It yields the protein CSVELAGRPYNEQFF.

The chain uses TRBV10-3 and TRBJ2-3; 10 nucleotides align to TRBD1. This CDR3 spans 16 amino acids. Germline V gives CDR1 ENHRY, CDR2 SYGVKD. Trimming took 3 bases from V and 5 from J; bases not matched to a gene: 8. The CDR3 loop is CAISDAGTGVIDTQYF. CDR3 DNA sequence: TGTGCCATCAGTGATGCCGGGACAGGGGTAATAGATACGCAGTATTTT.

This CDR3 is CSGRGSAYEQYF. The CDR3 region has the DNA TGCAGCGGAAGGGGTAGTGCCTACGAGCAGTACTTC. The V and J genes are TRBV29-1 and TRBJ2-7, with a weak D call TRBD1 (5 bases). The V gene's germline CDR1 is SQVTM and CDR2 ANQGSEA. Trimming stripped 7 bases from V and 2 bases from J, with 12 bases between. This CDR3 is 12 amino acids long.

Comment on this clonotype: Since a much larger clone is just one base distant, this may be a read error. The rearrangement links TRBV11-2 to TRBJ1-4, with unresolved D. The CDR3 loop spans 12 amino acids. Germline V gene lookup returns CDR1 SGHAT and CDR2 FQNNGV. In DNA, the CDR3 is TGTGCCAGCAGCTTTCCTAATGAAGAACTGTTTTTT. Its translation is CASSFPNEELFF.

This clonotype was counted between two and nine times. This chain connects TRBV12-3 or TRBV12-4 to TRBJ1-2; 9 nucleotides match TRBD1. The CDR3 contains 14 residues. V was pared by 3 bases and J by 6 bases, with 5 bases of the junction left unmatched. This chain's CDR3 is CASSFPGTGNGYTF. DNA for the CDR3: TGTGCCAGCAGTTTCCCCGGGACAGGGAATGGCTACACCTTC.

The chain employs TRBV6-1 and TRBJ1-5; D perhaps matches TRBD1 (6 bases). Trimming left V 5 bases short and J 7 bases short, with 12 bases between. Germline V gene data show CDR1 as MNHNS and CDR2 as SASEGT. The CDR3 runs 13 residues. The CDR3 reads CASSLGGLQPQHF. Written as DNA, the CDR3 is TGTGCCAGCAGTCTTGGGGGGCTCCAGCCCCAGCATTTT.

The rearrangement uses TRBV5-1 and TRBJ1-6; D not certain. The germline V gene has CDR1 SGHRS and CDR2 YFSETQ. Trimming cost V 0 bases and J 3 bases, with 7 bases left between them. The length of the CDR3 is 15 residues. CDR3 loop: CASSLGRDYNSPLHF. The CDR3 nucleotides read TGCGCCAGCAGCTTGGGTCGAGACTATAATTCACCCCTCCACTTT.